The 30 T cell receptor beta chains presented below share a single source sample, sequenced in a study of spatial heterogeneity in lung cancer. In TCRdb, the 5' RACE reads were re-called with MiXCR into one record per CDR3 protein. The table has about 120,000 distinct CDR3 sequences, approximately 12% seen once. Indicated time point: blood at routine non-recurrence follow-up after resection. Whole RNA, which was extracted from tumor, nontumor lung tissue or frozen PBMC, was sequenced without any cell sorting. The sequences come from PBMCs, collected at follow-up. The receptors stem from a male donor with early-stage non-small cell lung cancer.

In this sample, this clonotype turned up a few times. The chain joins TRBV20-1 to TRBJ2-2; D not resolved. V lost 1 base to trimming and J lost 3 bases, with 6 bases between them. This CDR3 has 13 amino acids. Germline lookup yields CDR1 DFQATT and CDR2 SNEGSKA (reference sequence). CDR3 sequence (DNA): TGCAGTGCTAGAGCAATATACACCGGGGAGCTGTTTTTT. Translating gives CSARAIYTGELFF.

This clonotype was observed many times. The chain uses TRBV6-2 or TRBV6-3 and TRBJ2-5, with 7 bases aligning to TRBD1. Germline V gives CDR1 MNHEY, CDR2 SVGEGT. With V trimmed by 2 bases and J by 1 base, 4 bases remained unmatched. The CDR3 spans 15 residues. CDR3: CASSYPGQSQETQYF. CDR3 nucleotides: TGTGCCAGCAGTTACCCGGGACAGTCCCAAGAGACCCAGTACTTC.

This clonotype was observed at least ten times. J is TRBJ1-2 and V is TRBV28; D is unclear. V lost 5 bases and J lost 8, with 9 bases in between. CDR3 length: 11 amino acids. Germline V gene lookup returns CDR1 MDHEN and CDR2 SYDVKM. The chain's CDR3 is CASSTSYGYTF. CDR3 coding DNA: TGTGCCAGCAGTACTTCTTACGGCTACACCTTC.

This clonotype was counted at least ten times. V gene TRBV29-1 combines with J gene TRBJ2-1; TRBD1 is a possible D gene (6 bases). With 0 bases removed from V and 8 bases from J, the gap between germline ends came to 11 bases. The CDR3 sequence is 13 residues long. CDR1 is SQVTM, CDR2 ANQGSEA, per germline. The CDR3 region is CSVEDGKGDEQFF. In DNA form, the CDR3 reads TGCAGCGTTGAAGATGGAAAGGGGGATGAGCAGTTCTTC.

This clonotype was found many times. The chain recombines TRBV5-1 with TRBJ1-2; no clear D. CDR3 size: 13 residues. Germline CDR1 reads SGHRS; CDR2 reads YFSETQ. Deletions cut 0 bases from V and 3 bases from J, with 6 bases between. The CDR3 spells CASSLVGDYGYTF. The CDR3 bases are TGCGCCAGCAGCTTGGTAGGTGACTATGGCTACACCTTC. Variable domain in full (rest from reference TRBV5-1 and TRBJ1-2): KAGVTQTPRYLIKTRGQQVTLSCSPISGHRSVSWYQQTPGQGLQFLFEYFSETQRNKGNFPGRFSGRQFSNSRSEMNVSTLELGDSALYLCASSLVGDYGYTFGSGTRLTVV.

The rearrangement uses TRBV10-3 and TRBJ2-1; 8 bases map to TRBD1. CDR3 length: 17 amino acids. J was trimmed by 5 bases and V by 2 bases; bases with no gene match: 11. Per germline, CDR1 ENHRY and CDR2 SYGVKD. CDR3 coding DNA: TGTGCCATCAGTGAGGGCCCAGGGACAGGATCCAACAATGAGCAGTTCTTC. It is translated as CAISEGPGTGSNNEQFF.

This clonotype turned up a few times. This chain connects TRBV5-1 to TRBJ2-3; maybe TRBD1 (6 bases). Germline lookup yields CDR1 SGHRS and CDR2 YFSETQ. The CDR3 loop spans 15 amino acids. Trimming left V 3 bases short and J 5 bases short, with 16 bases between. CDR3 sequence (DNA): TGCGCCAGCAGCTCTGGATCAGGGGCGGTAGATACGCAGTATTTT. Translating it yields CASSSGSGAVDTQYF.

This clonotype appeared a few times. The rearrangement uses TRBV2 and TRBJ2-5; 7 bases line up with TRBD1. The germline gives CDR1 SNHLY, CDR2 FYNNEI. The CDR3 runs to 14 residues. V shed 6 bases, J shed 5 bases, and the junction held 9 bases outside the gene matches. CDR3: CASSRTGTRETQYF. Written as DNA, the CDR3 is TGTGCCAGCAGCAGGACAGGAACCCGGGAGACCCAGTACTTC. The complete variable domain, with remaining parts taken from reference TRBV2 and TRBJ2-5, reads EPEVTQTPSHQVTQMGQEVILRCVPISNHLYFYWYRQILGQKVEFLVSFYNNEISEKSEIFDDQFSVERPDGSNFTLKIRSTKLEDSAMYFCASSRTGTRETQYFGPGTRLLVL.

The gene calls are TRBV10-2 and TRBJ1-5; the match to TRBD1 covers 7 bases. V shed 5 bases, J shed 4 bases, and the junction held 11 bases outside the gene matches. In germline, CDR1 is WSHSY, CDR2 SAAADI. CDR3 length: 16 residues. CDR3 loop: CASSSPQGVGNQPQHF. The CDR3 DNA reads as TGCGCCAGCAGTTCCCCCCAGGGGGTTGGTAATCAGCCCCAGCATTTT.

This clonotype was counted many times. V usage is TRBV4-3 and J usage is TRBJ2-1, with TRBD2 matching 11 bases. The CDR3 is made up of 17 amino acids. Looked up from germline, CDR1 is LGHNA and CDR2 is YSLEER. V was clipped by 2 bases and J by 4 bases; unmatched bases: 7. The CDR3: CASSQSLIAGGYNEQFF. The CDR3 DNA follows: TGCGCCAGCAGCCAATCCCTTATAGCGGGGGGGTACAATGAGCAGTTCTTC.

The chain couples TRBV3-1 to TRBJ1-1; 7 bases align to TRBD1. The CDR3 extends over 13 amino acids. Trimming cost V 4 bases and J 7 bases; bases outside gene matches: 6. Germline CDR1 is LGHDT and CDR2 is YNNKEL (reference sequence). The CDR3 here is CASSPGGQIEAFF. CDR3 DNA: TGTGCCAGCAGCCCGGGGGGACAGATTGAAGCTTTCTTT.

The chain recombines TRBV5-1 with TRBJ2-7; weak D call: TRBD1 (6 bases). The CDR3 totals 15 residues. Trimming pared 3 bases from V and 2 bases from J, leaving 15 bases between. Looked up from germline, CDR1 is SGHRS and CDR2 is YFSETQ. CDR3 in DNA: TGCGCCAGCAGCTCGCGACAGGCGACGCCCTACGAGCAGTACTTC. Its translation is CASSSRQATPYEQYF. The variable domain in full, with the rest retrieved from reference TRBV5-1 and TRBJ2-7, is KAGVTQTPRYLIKTRGQQVTLSCSPISGHRSVSWYQQTPGQGLQFLFEYFSETQRNKGNFPGRFSGRQFSNSRSEMNVSTLELGDSALYLCASSSRQATPYEQYFGPGTRLTVT.

This sequence joins TRBV9 and TRBJ2-2, with 10 bases matching TRBD2. Per germline, CDR1 SGDLS and CDR2 YYNGEE. J lost 1 base, V lost 4 bases, and 4 bases had no gene match. CDR3 length equals 16 residues. The CDR3 DNA sequence: TGTGCCAGCAGCTCCCGACTAGCGGGGAACACCGGGGAGCTGTTTTTT. It is translated as CASSSRLAGNTGELFF.

At least ten counts were recorded for this clonotype. The chain links TRBV25-1 to TRBJ2-5; 8 nucleotides line up with TRBD2. The CDR3 contains 14 residues. J was trimmed by 4 bases and V by 6 bases; bases with no gene match: 7. CDR1 MGHDK and CDR2 SYGVNS come from the germline V gene. The CDR3 region is CASRGSGGGETQYF. In DNA form, the CDR3 reads TGTGCCAGCAGAGGGAGCGGGGGAGGAGAGACCCAGTACTTC.

This clonotype has a single count. The chain employs TRBV7-3 and TRBJ1-2; no definite D call. V lost 5 bases and J lost 1, with 14 bases in between. Germline loops: CDR1 SGHTA, CDR2 FQGTGA. The CDR3 is 15 amino acids. The DNA for the CDR3 is TGTGCCAGCAGCACGCCCCGACACGTTAACTATGGCTACACCTTC. It is translated as CASSTPRHVNYGYTF.

The V gene is TRBV18, the J gene TRBJ1-5, with D possibly being TRBD1 (6 bases). The CDR3 contains 16 residues. The germline V and J ends were trimmed by 3 bases and 4 bases, with 16 bases remaining between them. The V gene's germline CDR1 is KGHSH and CDR2 LQKENI. The CDR3 spells CASSPSVGGQNQPQHF. The CDR3 DNA reads TGTGCCAGCTCACCCTCAGTAGGGGGTCAGAATCAGCCCCAGCATTTT.

This clonotype was recorded many times. This sequence joins TRBV5-6 and TRBJ2-7; possibly TRBD1 for D (5 bases). Germline CDR1 is SGHDT and CDR2 is YYEEEE. The V end was cut by 2 bases, the J end by 3 bases, with 15 bases between. The CDR3 length is 15 residues. The CDR3 DNA reads as TGTGCCAGCAGCTTCCGCAGGGTCATGATCTACGAGCAGTACTTC. It specifies CASSFRRVMIYEQYF.

Here the CDR3 reads CASSSSSGRGAEQFF. Written as DNA, the CDR3 is TGTGCCAGCAGCTCCTCCTCCGGAAGGGGCGCTGAGCAGTTCTTC. This chain connects TRBV7-3 to TRBJ2-1; D is perhaps TRBD1 (5 bases). Germline CDR1 and CDR2: SGHTA and FQGTGA. Trimming cost V 4 bases and J 9 bases, with 19 bases left between them. This CDR3 contains 15 residues.

This clonotype was counted ten times or more. The gene calls are TRBV5-1 and TRBJ1-6, with a tentative D call TRBD1 (6 bases). CDR3 length: 16 residues. V was shortened by 3 bases and J by 5 bases, with 15 bases between the two germline ends. Germline V gene data show CDR1 as SGHRS and CDR2 as YFSETQ. In nucleotides, the CDR3 is TGCGCCAGCAGCTGGGCAGGGGATCCCAATAATTCACCCCTCCACTTT. Its translation: CASSWAGDPNNSPLHF.

This clonotype was observed a handful of times. The chain couples TRBV19 to TRBJ1-5; no firm D call. Germline V gives CDR1 LNHDA, CDR2 SQIVND (reference sequence). The CDR3 spans 13 residues. V lost 5 bases and J 4 bases, leaving 9 bases between the germline ends. The CDR3 protein is CASSDTDNQPQHF. The DNA of the CDR3 is TGTGCCAGTAGTGATACAGATAATCAGCCCCAGCATTTT.

V and J are TRBV3-1 and TRBJ1-1; weak D call: TRBD1 (6 bases). The CDR3 has 14 residues. Germline CDR1 LGHDT, CDR2 YNNKEL (reference sequence). Trimming stripped 0 bases from V and 4 bases from J, with 9 bases between. CDR3 sequence (DNA): TGTGCCAGCAGCCAAGATTGGGGGGCCACTGAAGCTTTCTTT. It is translated as CASSQDWGATEAFF.

This clonotype was seen more than once but under ten times. The CDR3 here is CASRGLAGEQYF. The CDR3 DNA reads TGTGCCAGCAGGGGACTAGCGGGCGAGCAGTACTTC. The genes are TRBV12-3 or TRBV12-4 and TRBJ2-7; 12 nucleotides match TRBD2. Trimming removed 6 bases from V and 6 bases from J; junction bases left unmatched: 0. There are 12 residues in the CDR3.

The chain has TRBV5-5 and TRBJ2-7; D is perhaps TRBD1 (5 bases). CDR3 size: 16 residues. Looked up from germline, CDR1 is SGHKS and CDR2 is YYEKEE (reference sequence). V was clipped by 2 bases and J by 2 bases, with 17 bases between them. Here the CDR3 DNA reads TGTGCCAGCAGCTTTGGTGGAACAGGCAAAACCTACGAGCAGTACTTC. Translating gives CASSFGGTGKTYEQYF.

The chain has TRBV3-1 and TRBJ2-7; D tentatively reads TRBD1 or TRBD2 (6 bases each). Trimming removed 3 bases at V and 4 bases at J, with 16 bases between. CDR3 length: 15 amino acids. Germline V gene sequence: CDR1 LGHDT, CDR2 YNNKEL (reference sequence). The CDR3 protein is CASSHGGRGHYEQYF. The CDR3 DNA is TGTGCCAGCAGCCACGGCGGCCGGGGGCATTACGAGCAGTACTTC.

This clonotype was found a few times. V usage is TRBV6-5 and J usage is TRBJ1-1, with TRBD1 as a possible D gene (6 bases). Per germline, CDR1 MNHEY and CDR2 SVGAGI. V was shortened by 5 bases and J by 0 bases, with 7 bases between the two germline ends. The CDR3 length is 13 residues. CDR3 in amino acids: CASSQGLNTEAFF. CDR3 DNA: TGTGCCAGCAGTCAGGGGCTGAACACTGAAGCTTTCTTT.

The V gene is TRBV12-3 or TRBV12-4, the J gene TRBJ2-2; 9 positions match TRBD2. This CDR3 is 15 amino acids long. The V gene end was trimmed by 6 bases and the J gene end by 2 bases; junction bases not matched to a gene: 4. The DNA of the CDR3 is TGTGCCAGCAGAGGGACTAGCCTAAACACCGGGGAGCTGTTTTTT. Residues: CASRGTSLNTGELFF.

This chain connects TRBV10-3 to TRBJ2-5, with D tentatively TRBD2 (5 bases). V lost 6 bases and J lost 4, with 9 bases in between. Germline CDR1 ENHRY, CDR2 SYGVKD. CDR3 length equals 12 residues. The CDR3 spells CAISLEGETQYF. DNA of the CDR3: TGTGCCATCAGCCTCGAGGGAGAGACCCAGTACTTC.

This clonotype occurred a few times. The gene calls are TRBV10-2 and TRBJ2-2, with D maybe TRBD2 (5 bases). The V gene's germline CDR1 is WSHSY and CDR2 SAAADI. V was shortened by 4 bases and J by 2 bases, with 8 bases between the two germline ends. This CDR3 spans 14 amino acids. CDR3 sequence reads: CASSGGGNTGELFF. In DNA, the CDR3 is TGCGCCAGCAGTGGAGGAGGTAACACCGGGGAGCTGTTTTTT.

This clonotype was detected a few times. The V and J genes are TRBV11-2 and TRBJ2-4; 7 positions match TRBD1. CDR3 length: 19 amino acids. Trimming at V came to 0 bases and at J to 0 bases, leaving 11 bases not matched to a gene. The germline gives CDR1 SGHAT, CDR2 FQNNGV. The CDR3 coding sequence is TGTGCCAGCAGCTTAGATCCCGGACAGGCCTTTATAGCCAAAAACATTCAGTACTTC. It yields the protein CASSLDPGQAFIAKNIQYF. The full variable domain, with the rest looked up from reference TRBV11-2 and TRBJ2-4, is EAGVAQSPRYKIIEKRQSVAFWCNPISGHATLYWYQQILGQGPKLLIQFQNNGVVDDSQLPKDRFSAERLKGVDSTLKIQPAKLEDSAVYLCASSLDPGQAFIAKNIQYFGAGTRLSVL.

This clonotype showed up many times. One end of the junction does not line up with germline, which may come from a read error. The chain joins TRBV7-9 to TRBJ1-2, with 10 bases identical to TRBD1. From germline, CDR1 is SEHNR and CDR2 FQNEAQ (reference sequence). There are 12 residues in the CDR3. As DNA, the CDR3 is TGTGCCAGCAGCTTCGACAGGGGGCCCCATACGTTC. Translated: CASSFDRGPHTF.